This T cell receptor (beta chain) was found in a study of cytomegalovirus exposure and HLA in healthy donors. Study-wide points: High sensitivity and specificity were reportedly achieved when the classifier diagnosed cytomegalovirus status.

CDR3 length: 14 residues. Unmatched junction bases numbered 2, after V lost 3 bases and J lost 1 base. Germline CDR1 is SGHTA and CDR2 is FQGNSA. Amplification used 60 Vbeta primers and 13 Jbeta primers. The method was immunoSEQ multiplex PCR; TCRdb's version includes in-frame clones alone and lacks a portion of them. The sample has roughly 120,000 clones, less than 85% seen once. For this clone: The antigen is undetermined.

The sequenced sample was PBMCs. The chain links TRBV7-2 to TRBJ2-5; 7 nucleotides match TRBD1. This clonotype originated in a man aged 25-45 years in good health and CMV-seropositive. CDR3 coding DNA: TGTGCCAGCAGCTTCGACAGGGCCCAAGAGACCCAGTACTTC. Translation gives CASSFDRAQETQYF.